A selection of T cell receptor beta chains follows, all from one sample in a study of T-cell reconstitution after alpha-beta-depleted transplantation in children. MiXCR, applied by TCRdb to the PCR reads, yields one record per CDR3 protein. The repertoire holds approximately 9,000 distinct CDR3 sequences, with around 17% as singletons. Material: PBMCs, mostly from graft donor cells, obtained 60 days after TCRalphabeta/CD19-depleted stem cell transplant. Receptors were obtained from a girl in the first two years of life who had a stem cell transplant for combined immunodeficiency, so the T cells may come from the graft donor. CDR3s include the opening cysteine and the closing phenylalanine or tryptophan. A D gene is named only where the DNA matches it firmly. Expanded clones are given a class, and other clones once, few, many or no size at all.

cdr3_aa cdr3_nt v_call d_call j_call clone_size
CASSYGRAYEQYF TGTGCCAGCAGTTACGGGAGGGCCTACGAGCAGTACTTC TRBV27 TRBD2 TRBJ2-7 few
CSARESGNTIYF TGCAGTGCTAGAGAAAGTGGAAACACCATATATTTT TRBV20-1 NA TRBJ1-3 few
CASSFQGYEQYF TGTGCCAGCAGCTTCCAGGGTTACGAGCAGTACTTC TRBV7-8 NA TRBJ2-7 few
CASSLARTYEQYF TGTGCCAGCAGCTTAGCGCGCACCTACGAGCAGTACTTC TRBV7-2 NA TRBJ2-7 few
CASSPATGYHEQYF TGTGCCAGCAGTCCCGCGACAGGGTACCACGAGCAGTACTTC TRBV27 TRBD1 TRBJ2-7 many
CATSDWTGNQPQHF TGTGCCACCAGTGATTGGACGGGTAATCAGCCCCAGCATTTT TRBV24-1 NA TRBJ1-5 few
CASSMPRISGIADTQYF TGTGCCAGTAGTATGCCCCGGATTAGCGGGATCGCAGATACGCAGTATTTT TRBV19 TRBD2 TRBJ2-3 many
CSALEGVTEAFF TGCAGTGCCCTTGAGGGGGTAACGGAGGCTTTCTTT TRBV20-1 NA TRBJ1-1 few
CAWSEIKPYEQYF TGTGCCTGGAGTGAGATTAAACCCTACGAGCAGTACTTC TRBV30 NA TRBJ2-7 NA
CSVEGDATYEQYF TGCAGCGTTGAGGGGGACGCCACCTACGAGCAGTACTTC TRBV29-1 NA TRBJ2-7 many
CASSFDRSLNTEAFF TGTGCCAGCAGCTTTGACAGGTCCCTGAACACTGAAGCTTTCTTT TRBV7-2 NA TRBJ1-1 many
CSAADRVSGTDTQYF TGCAGTGCTGCCGACCGGGTCTCCGGGACAGATACGCAGTATTTT TRBV20-1 NA TRBJ2-3 many
CATVPGLAGGPENEQFF TGTGCCACCGTCCCGGGACTAGCGGGAGGGCCGGAGAATGAGCAGTTCTTC TRBV10-3 TRBD2 TRBJ2-1 many
CASSLRVRVDTQYF TGTGCCAGCAGCCTCCGGGTCCGGGTGGATACGCAGTATTTT TRBV6-1 NA TRBJ2-3 NA
CSATSGYNEQFF TGCAGTGCTACTAGCGGATACAATGAGCAGTTCTTC TRBV20-1 TRBD2 TRBJ2-1 many
CASSLSAGPGFF TGTGCCAGCAGTTTATCAGCAGGACCTGGGTTCTTC TRBV12-3/TRBV12-4 NA TRBJ2-1 NA
CASVQGDHPNTEAFF TGCGCCAGTGTACAGGGGGACCACCCAAACACTGAAGCTTTCTTT TRBV5-1 TRBD1 TRBJ1-1 many
CASRRDSSTDTQYF TGTGCCAGCAGACGGGACAGTAGCACAGATACGCAGTATTTT TRBV6-5 TRBD1 TRBJ2-3 NA
CASMRDRASYGYTF TGTGCCAGCATGAGGGACAGGGCTTCGTATGGCTACACCTTC TRBV7-2 TRBD1 TRBJ1-2 few
CASSFQGAAGELFF TGTGCCAGCAGTTTTCAGGGGGCGGCCGGGGAGCTGTTTTTT TRBV12-3/TRBV12-4 TRBD1 TRBJ2-2 many
CSASSLITGELFF TGCAGTGCTAGTTCACTGATCACCGGGGAGCTGTTTTTT TRBV20-1 NA TRBJ2-2 NA